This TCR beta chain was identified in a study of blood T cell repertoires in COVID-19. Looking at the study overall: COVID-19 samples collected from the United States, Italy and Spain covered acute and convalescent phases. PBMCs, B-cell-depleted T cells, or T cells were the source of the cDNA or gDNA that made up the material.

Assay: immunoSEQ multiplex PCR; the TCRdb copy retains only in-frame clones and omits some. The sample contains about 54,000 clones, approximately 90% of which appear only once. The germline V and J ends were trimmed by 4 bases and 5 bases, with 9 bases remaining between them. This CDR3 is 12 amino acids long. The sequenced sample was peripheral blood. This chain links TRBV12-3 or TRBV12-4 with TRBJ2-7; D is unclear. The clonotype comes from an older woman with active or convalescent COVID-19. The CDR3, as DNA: TGTGCCAGCAGTTCTTTTCCGGACGAGCAGTACTTC. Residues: CASSSFPDEQYF.